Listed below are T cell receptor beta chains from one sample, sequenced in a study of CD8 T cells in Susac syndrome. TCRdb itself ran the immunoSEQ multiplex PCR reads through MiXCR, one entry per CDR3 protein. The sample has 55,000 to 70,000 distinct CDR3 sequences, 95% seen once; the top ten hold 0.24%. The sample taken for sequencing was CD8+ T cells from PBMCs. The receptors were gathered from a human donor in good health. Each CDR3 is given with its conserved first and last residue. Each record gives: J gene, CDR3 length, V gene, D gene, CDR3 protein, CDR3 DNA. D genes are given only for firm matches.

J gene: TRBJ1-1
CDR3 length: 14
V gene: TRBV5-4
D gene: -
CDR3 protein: CASEPTGLNTEAFF
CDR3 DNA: TGTGCCAGCGAACCGACGGGGTTGAACACTGAAGCTTTCTTT

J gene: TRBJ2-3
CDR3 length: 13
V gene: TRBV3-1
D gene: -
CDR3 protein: CASSQASADTQYF
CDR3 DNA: TGTGCCAGCAGCCAAGCTAGCGCTGATACGCAGTATTTT

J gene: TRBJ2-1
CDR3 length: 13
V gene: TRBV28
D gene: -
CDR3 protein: CASSPTGWDEQFF
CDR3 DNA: TGTGCCAGCAGCCCCACAGGGTGGGATGAGCAGTTCTTC

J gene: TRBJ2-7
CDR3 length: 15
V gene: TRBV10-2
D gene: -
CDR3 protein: CASRDLARPSYEQYF
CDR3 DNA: TGCGCCAGCAGAGACCTGGCTCGGCCCTCCTACGAGCAGTACTTC

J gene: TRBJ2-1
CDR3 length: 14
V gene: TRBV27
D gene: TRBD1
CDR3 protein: CASSLRQGYNEQFF
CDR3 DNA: TGTGCCAGCAGTCTCCGACAGGGGTACAATGAGCAGTTCTTC

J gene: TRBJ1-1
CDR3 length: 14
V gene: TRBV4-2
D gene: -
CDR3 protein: CASSALRENTEAFF
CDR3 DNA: TGTGCCAGCAGCGCCCTCCGGGAGAACACTGAAGCTTTCTTT

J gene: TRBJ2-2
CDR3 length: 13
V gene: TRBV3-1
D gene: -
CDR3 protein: CASSIVGTGELFF
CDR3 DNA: TGTGCCAGCAGCATCGTAGGTACCGGGGAGCTGTTTTTT

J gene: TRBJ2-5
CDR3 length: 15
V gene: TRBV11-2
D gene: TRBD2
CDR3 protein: CASSLGGGIQETQYF
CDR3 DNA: TGTGCCAGCAGCTTAGGCGGGGGGATTCAAGAGACCCAGTACTTC

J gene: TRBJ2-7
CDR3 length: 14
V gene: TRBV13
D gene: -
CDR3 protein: CASSSLRGAKEQYF
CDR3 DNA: TGTGCCAGCAGCTCCCTAAGGGGGGCCAAAGAGCAGTACTTC

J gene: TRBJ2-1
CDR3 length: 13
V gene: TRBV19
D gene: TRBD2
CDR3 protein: CASSLTSGNEQFF
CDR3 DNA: TGTGCCAGTAGCCTCACTAGCGGCAATGAGCAGTTCTTC

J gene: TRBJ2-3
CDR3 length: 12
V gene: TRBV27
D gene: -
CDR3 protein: CASRGRPRTQYF
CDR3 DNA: TGTGCCAGCAGAGGACGGCCCCGGACGCAGTATTTT

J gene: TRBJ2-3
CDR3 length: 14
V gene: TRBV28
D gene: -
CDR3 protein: CASSFGGGADTQYF
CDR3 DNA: TGTGCCAGCAGTTTCGGCGGGGGCGCAGATACGCAGTATTTT

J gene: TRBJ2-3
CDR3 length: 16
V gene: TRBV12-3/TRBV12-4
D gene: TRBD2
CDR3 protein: CASSQTSGGGTDTQYF
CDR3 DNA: TGTGCCAGCAGCCAGACTAGCGGGGGAGGCACAGATACGCAGTATTTT

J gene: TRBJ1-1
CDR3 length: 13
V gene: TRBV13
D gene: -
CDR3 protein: CASSSGIYTEAFF
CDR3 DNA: TGTGCCAGCAGCTCGGGGATTTACACTGAAGCTTTCTTT

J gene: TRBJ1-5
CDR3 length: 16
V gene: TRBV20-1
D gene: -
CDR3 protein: CSAREGSGLAHQPQHF
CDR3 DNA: TGCAGTGCTAGAGAGGGATCGGGACTGGCTCATCAGCCCCAGCATTTT